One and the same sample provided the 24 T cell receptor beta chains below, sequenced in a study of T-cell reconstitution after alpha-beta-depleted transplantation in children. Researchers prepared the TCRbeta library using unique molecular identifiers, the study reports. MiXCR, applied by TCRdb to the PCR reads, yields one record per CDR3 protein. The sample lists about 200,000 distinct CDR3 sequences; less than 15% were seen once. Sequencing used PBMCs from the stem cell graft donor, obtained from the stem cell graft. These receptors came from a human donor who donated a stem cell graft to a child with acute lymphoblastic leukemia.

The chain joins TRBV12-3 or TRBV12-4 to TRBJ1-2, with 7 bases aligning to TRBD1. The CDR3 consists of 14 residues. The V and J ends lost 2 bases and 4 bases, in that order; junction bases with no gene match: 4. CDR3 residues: CASSLNRGGYGYTF. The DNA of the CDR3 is TGTGCCAGCAGTTTAAACAGGGGAGGCTATGGCTACACCTTC.

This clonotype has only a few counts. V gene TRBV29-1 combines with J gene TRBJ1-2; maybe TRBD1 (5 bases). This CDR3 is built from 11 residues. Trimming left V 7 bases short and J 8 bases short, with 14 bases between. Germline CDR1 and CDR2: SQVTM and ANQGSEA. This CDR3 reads CSGRGGEGYTF. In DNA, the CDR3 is TGCAGCGGCCGGGGGGGTGAAGGCTACACCTTC.

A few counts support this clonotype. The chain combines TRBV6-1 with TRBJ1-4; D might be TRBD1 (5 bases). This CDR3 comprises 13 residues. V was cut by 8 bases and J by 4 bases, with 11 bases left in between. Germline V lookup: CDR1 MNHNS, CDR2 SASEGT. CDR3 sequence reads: CASGGHYNEKLFF. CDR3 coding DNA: TGTGCCAGCGGTGGACACTATAATGAAAAACTGTTTTTT.

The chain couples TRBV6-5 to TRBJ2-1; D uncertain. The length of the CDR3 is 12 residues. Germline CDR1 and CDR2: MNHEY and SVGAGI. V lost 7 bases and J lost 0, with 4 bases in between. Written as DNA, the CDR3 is TGTGCCAGCAAAAGCTCCTACAATGAGCAGTTCTTC. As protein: CASKSSYNEQFF.

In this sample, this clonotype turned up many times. The CDR3 DNA follows: TGCGCCAGCAGCGGAGAGAAACAGGGTAAAGCCTACAATGAGCAGTTCTTC. Its protein product is CASSGEKQGKAYNEQFF. The V gene is TRBV5-1, the J gene TRBJ2-1, with D perhaps matching TRBD1 (6 bases). V was shortened by 4 bases and J by 2 bases, with 19 bases between the two germline ends. The CDR3 loop spans 17 amino acids. Germline assignment: CDR1 SGHRS and CDR2 YFSETQ.

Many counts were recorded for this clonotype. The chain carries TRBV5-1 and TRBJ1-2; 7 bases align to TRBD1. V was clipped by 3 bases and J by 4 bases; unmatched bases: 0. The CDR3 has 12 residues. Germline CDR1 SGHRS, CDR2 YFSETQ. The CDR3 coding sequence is TGCGCCAGCAGCTGGGACAGCTATGGCTACACCTTC. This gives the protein CASSWDSYGYTF.

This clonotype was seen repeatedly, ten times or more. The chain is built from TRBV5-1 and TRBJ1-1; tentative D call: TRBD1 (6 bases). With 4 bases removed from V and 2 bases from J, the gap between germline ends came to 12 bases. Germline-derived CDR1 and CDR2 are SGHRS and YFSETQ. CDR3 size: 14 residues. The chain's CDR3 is CASSRGGDNTEAFF. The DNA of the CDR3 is TGCGCCAGCAGCCGGGGGGGCGACAACACTGAAGCTTTCTTT.

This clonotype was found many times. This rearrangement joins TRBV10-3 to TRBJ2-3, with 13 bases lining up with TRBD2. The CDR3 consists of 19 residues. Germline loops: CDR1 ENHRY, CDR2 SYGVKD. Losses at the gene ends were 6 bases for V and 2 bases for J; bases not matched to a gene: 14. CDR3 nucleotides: TGTGCCATCAGGACAGGGCTCGGACTAGCGGGAGTGCCCACAGATACGCAGTATTTT. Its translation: CAIRTGLGLAGVPTDTQYF.

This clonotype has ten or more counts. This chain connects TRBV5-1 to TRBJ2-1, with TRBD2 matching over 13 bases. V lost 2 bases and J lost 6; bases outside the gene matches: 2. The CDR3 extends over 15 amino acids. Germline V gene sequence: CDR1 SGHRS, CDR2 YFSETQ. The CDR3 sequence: CASSFTSGRANEQFF. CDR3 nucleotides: TGCGCCAGCAGCTTTACTAGCGGGAGGGCCAATGAGCAGTTCTTC.

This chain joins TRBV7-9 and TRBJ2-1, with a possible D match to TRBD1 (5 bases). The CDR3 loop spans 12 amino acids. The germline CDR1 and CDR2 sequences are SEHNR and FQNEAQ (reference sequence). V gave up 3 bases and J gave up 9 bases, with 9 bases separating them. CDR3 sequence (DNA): TGTGCCAGCAGCTTCAGGGTCGGTGAGCAGTTCTTC. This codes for CASSFRVGEQFF.

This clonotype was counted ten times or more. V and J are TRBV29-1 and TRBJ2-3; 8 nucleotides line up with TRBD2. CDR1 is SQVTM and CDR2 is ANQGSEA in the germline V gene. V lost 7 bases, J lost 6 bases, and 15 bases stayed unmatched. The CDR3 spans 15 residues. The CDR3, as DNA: TGCAGCGGACGGACTAGCCATCCTTATTTGGATACGCAGTATTTT. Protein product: CSGRTSHPYLDTQYF.

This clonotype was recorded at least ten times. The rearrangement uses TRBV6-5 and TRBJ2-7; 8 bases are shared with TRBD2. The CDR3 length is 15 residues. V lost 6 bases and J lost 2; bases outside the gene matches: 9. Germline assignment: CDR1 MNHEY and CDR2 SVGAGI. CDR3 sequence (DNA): TGTGCCAGCAGCCGCCAGCGGGAGCCCGCCTACGAGCAGTACTTC. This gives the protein CASSRQREPAYEQYF.

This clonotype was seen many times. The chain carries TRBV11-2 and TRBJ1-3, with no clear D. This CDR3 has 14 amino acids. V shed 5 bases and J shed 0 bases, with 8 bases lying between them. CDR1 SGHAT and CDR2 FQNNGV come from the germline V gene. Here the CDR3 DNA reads TGTGCCAGCAGCCCCGCTATCTCTGGAAACACCATATATTTT. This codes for CASSPAISGNTIYF.

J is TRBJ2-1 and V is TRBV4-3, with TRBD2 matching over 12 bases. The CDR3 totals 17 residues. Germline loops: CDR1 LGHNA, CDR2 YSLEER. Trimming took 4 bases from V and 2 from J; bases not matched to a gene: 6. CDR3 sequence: CASSPRLAGDPYNEQFF. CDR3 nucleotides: TGCGCCAGCAGCCCTCGACTAGCGGGGGACCCCTACAATGAGCAGTTCTTC.

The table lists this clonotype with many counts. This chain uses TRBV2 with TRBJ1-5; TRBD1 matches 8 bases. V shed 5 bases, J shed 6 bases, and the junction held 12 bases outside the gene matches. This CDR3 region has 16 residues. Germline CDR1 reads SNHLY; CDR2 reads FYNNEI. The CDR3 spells CASSPSQDRALQPQHF. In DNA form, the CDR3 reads TGTGCCAGCAGTCCCTCTCAGGACAGGGCTCTTCAGCCCCAGCATTTT.

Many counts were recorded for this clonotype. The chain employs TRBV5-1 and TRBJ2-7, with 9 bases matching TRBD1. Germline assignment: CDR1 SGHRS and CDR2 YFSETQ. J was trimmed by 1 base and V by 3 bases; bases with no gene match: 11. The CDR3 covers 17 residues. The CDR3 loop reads CASSSTGTGSKSYEQYF. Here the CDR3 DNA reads TGCGCCAGCAGCTCGACCGGGACAGGGAGCAAGTCCTACGAGCAGTACTTC.

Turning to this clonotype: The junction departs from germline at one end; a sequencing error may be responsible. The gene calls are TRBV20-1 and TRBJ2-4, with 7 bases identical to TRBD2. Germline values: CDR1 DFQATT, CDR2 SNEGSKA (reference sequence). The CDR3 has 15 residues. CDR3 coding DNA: TGCAGTGCTAGAGATTTGTGGGGGGGAAAAAACAGTCAGTACTTC. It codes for CSARDLWGGKNSQYF.

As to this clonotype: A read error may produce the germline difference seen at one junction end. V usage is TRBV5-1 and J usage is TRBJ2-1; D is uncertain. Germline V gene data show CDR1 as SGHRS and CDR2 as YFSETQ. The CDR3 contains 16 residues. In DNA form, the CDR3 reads TGCGCCAGCAGCTTCGGCCTAGGCGGCTCCTACAATGAGCAGTTCTTT. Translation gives CASSFGLGGSYNEQFF.

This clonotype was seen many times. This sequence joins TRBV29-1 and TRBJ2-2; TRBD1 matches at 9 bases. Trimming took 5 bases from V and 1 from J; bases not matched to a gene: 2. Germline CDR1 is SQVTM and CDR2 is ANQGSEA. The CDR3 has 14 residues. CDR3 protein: CSVLGQGNTGELFF. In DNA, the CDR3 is TGCAGCGTTTTGGGACAGGGGAACACCGGGGAGCTGTTTTTT.

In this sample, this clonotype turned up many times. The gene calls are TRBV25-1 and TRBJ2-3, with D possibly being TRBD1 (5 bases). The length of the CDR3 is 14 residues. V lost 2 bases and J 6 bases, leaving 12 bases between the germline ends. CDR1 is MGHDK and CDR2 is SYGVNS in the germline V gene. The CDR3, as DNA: TGTGCCAGCAGTGAAAAGGGGCGAACGGATACGCAGTATTTT. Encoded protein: CASSEKGRTDTQYF.

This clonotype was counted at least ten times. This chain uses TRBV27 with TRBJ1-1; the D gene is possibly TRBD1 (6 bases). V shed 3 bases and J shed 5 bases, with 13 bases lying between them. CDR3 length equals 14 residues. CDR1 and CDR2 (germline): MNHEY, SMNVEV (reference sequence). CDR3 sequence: CASSFGGLRTEAFF. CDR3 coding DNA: TGTGCCAGCAGTTTCGGGGGGCTTAGAACTGAAGCTTTCTTT.

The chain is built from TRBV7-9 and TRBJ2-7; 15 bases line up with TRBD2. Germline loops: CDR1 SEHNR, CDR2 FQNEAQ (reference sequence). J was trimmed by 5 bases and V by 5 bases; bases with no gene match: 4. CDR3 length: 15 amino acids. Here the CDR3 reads CASSPGLAGGNEQYF. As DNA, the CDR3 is TGTGCCAGCAGCCCGGGACTAGCGGGAGGTAACGAGCAGTACTTC.

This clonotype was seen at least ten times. CDR3 residues: CASSWRGGDTQYF. The CDR3 DNA sequence: TGTGCCAGCAGCTGGAGGGGCGGGGACACCCAGTACTTC. The gene calls are TRBV5-5 and TRBJ2-5; D possibly corresponds to TRBD2 (6 bases). The V gene's germline CDR1 is SGHKS and CDR2 YYEKEE (reference sequence). The V end was cut by 3 bases, the J end by 8 bases, with 14 bases between. This CDR3 contains 13 residues.

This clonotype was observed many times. In DNA, the CDR3 is TGTGCCAGCAGCTTAGCGGGAGGCAAGACCTACGAGCAGTACTTC. Translation: CASSLAGGKTYEQYF. The chain carries TRBV11-2 and TRBJ2-7, with 7 positions matching TRBD2. The CDR3 extends over 15 amino acids. The germline gives CDR1 SGHAT, CDR2 FQNNGV. V lost 1 base, J lost 2 bases, and 5 bases stayed unmatched.